This TCR beta chain comes out of a study of early T cells in non-severe SARS-CoV-2 infection. TCRdb passed the 5' RACE reads through MiXCR, listing each CDR3 protein once. Of 80,000 to 100,000 distinct CDR3 sequences listed, roughly 9.6% are singletons. The J segment lost 3 bases and the V segment lost 3 bases, leaving 4 bases of the junction unmatched. The CDR3 has 14 residues. Germline CDR1 reads SEHNR; CDR2 reads FQNEAQ (reference sequence). This clonotype originated in an adult who was a healthcare worker with PCR-confirmed SARS-CoV-2 infection or an uninfected control (not recorded which). The specimen comprised whole blood, sampled at baseline. This chain connects TRBV7-9 to TRBJ1-1; 7 bases map to TRBD1. The CDR3: CASSLSGGDTEAFF. The CDR3 DNA sequence: TGTGCCAGCAGCTTGTCAGGGGGAGACACTGAAGCTTTCTTT. Full variable domain (rest looked up from reference TRBV7-9 and TRBJ1-1): DTGVSQNPRHKITKRGQNVTFRCDPISEHNRLYWYRQTLGQGPEFLTYFQNEAQLEKSRLLSDRFSAERPKGSFSTLEIQRTEQGDSAMYLCASSLSGGDTEAFFGQGTRLTVV.